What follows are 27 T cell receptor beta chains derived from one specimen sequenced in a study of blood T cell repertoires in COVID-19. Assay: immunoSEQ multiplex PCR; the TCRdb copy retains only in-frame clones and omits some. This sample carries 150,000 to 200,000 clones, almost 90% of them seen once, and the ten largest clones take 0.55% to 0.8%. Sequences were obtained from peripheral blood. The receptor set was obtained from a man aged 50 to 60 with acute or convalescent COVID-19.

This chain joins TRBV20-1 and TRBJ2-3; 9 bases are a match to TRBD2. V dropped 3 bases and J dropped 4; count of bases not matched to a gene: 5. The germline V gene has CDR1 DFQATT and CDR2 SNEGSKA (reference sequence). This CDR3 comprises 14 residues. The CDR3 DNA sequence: TGCAGTGCTAGTTTAGCGGGGGTCGCAGATACGCAGTATTTT. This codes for CSASLAGVADTQYF.

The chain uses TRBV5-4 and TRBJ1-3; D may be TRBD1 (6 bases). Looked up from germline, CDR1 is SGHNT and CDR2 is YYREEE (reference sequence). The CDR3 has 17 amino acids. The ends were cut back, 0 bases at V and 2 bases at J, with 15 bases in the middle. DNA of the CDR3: TGTGCCAGCAGCTTGGGCCTGACAGGCAACGCTGGAAACACCATATATTTT. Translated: CASSLGLTGNAGNTIYF.

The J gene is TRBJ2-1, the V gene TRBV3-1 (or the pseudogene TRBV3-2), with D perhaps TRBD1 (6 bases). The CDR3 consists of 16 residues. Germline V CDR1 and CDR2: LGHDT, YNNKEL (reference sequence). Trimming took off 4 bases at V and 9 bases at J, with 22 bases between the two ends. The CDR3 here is CASSLRGGSYGGEQFF. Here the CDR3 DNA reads TGTGCCAGCAGCCTAAGAGGGGGATCGTACGGCGGTGAGCAGTTCTTC.

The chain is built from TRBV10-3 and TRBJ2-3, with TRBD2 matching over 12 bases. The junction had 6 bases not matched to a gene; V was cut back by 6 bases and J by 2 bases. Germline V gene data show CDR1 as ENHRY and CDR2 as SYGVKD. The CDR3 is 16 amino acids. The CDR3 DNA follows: TGTGCCATCAGCCGGCGACTAGCGGGGGACACAGATACGCAGTATTTT. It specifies CAISRRLAGDTDTQYF.

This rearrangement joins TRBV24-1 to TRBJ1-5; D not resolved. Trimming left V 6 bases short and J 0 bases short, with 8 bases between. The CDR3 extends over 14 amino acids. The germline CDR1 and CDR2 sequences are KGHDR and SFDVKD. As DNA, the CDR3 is TGTGCCACCAGTCTAGCTGGTAGCAATCAGCCCCAGCATTTT. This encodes CATSLAGSNQPQHF.

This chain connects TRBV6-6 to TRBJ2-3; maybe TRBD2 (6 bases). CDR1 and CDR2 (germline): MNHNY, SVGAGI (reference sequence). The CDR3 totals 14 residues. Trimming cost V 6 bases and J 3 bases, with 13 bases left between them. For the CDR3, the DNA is TGTGCCAGCAGCCGACTAGATGCGACAGATACGCAGTATTTT. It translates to CASSRLDATDTQYF.

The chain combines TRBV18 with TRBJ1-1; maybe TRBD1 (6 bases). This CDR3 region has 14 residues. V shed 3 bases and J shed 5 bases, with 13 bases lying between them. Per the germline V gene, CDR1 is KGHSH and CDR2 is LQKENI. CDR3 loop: CASSPQGQGTEAFF. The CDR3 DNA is TGTGCCAGCTCACCCCAGGGGCAGGGGACTGAAGCTTTCTTT.

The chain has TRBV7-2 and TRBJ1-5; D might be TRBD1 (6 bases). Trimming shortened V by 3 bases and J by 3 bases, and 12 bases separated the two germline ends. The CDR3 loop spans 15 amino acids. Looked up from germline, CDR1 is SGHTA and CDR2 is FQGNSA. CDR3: CASSFGGQPNQPQHF. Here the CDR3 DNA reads TGTGCCAGCAGCTTTGGTGGACAGCCCAATCAGCCCCAGCATTTT.

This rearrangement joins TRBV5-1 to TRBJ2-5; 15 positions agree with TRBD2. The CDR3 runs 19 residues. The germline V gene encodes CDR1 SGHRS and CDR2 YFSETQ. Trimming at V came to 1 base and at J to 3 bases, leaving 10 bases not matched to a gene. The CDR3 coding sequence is TGCGCCAGCAGCTTGTCATGGACTAGCGGGGGGGAAAGTGAAGAGACCCAGTACTTC. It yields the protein CASSLSWTSGGESEETQYF. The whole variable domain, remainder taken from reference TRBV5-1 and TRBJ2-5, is KAGVTQTPRYLIKTRGQQVTLSCSPISGHRSVSWYQQTPGQGLQFLFEYFSETQRNKGNFPGRFSGRQFSNSRSEMNVSTLELGDSALYLCASSLSWTSGGESEETQYFGPGTRLLVL.

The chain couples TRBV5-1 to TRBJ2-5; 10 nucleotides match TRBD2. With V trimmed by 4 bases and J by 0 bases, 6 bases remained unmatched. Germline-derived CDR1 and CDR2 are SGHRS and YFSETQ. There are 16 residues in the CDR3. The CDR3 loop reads CASSLIAGGDQETQYF. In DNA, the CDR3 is TGCGCCAGCAGCCTGATAGCGGGAGGCGACCAAGAGACCCAGTACTTC.

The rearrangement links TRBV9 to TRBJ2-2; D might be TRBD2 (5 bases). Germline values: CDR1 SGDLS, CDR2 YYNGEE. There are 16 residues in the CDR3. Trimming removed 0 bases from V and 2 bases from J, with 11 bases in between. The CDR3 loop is CASSVAGSGNTGELFF. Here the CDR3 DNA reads TGTGCCAGCAGCGTAGCGGGGAGTGGAAACACCGGGGAGCTGTTTTTT.

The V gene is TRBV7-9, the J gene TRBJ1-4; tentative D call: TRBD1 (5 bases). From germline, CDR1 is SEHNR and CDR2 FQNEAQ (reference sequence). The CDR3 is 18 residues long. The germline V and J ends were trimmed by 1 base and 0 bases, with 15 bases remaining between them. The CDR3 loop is CASSLGDSAFATNEKLFF. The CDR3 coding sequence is TGTGCCAGCAGCTTAGGTGACAGCGCTTTTGCAACTAATGAAAAACTGTTTTTT.

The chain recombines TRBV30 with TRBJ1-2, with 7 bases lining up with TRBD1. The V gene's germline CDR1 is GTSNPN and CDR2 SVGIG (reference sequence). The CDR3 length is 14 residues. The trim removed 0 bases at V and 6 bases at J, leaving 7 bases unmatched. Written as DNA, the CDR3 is TGTGCCTGGAGTGTATGGGGCAGGGGGGATGGCTACACCTTC. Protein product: CAWSVWGRGDGYTF.

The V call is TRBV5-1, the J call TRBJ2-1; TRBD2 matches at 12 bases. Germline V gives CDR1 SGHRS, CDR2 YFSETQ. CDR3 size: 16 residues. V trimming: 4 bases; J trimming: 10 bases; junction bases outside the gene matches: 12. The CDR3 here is CASSPGASGRAEEQFF. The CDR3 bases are TGCGCCAGCAGCCCGGGGGCTAGCGGGAGGGCCGAGGAGCAGTTCTTC.

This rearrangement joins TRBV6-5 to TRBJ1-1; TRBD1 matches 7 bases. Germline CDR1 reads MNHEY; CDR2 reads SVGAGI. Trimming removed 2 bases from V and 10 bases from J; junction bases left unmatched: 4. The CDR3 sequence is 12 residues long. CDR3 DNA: TGTGCCAGCAGTTACACCAGGGGGTCAGCTTTCTTT. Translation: CASSYTRGSAFF.

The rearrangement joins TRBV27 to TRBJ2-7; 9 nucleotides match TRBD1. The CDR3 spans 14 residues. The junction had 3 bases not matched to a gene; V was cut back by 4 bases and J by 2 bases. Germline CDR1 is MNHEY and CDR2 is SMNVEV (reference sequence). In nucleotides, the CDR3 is TGTGCCAGCAGTTACCGACAGGGGGCCTACGAGCAGTACGTC. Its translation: CASSYRQGAYEQYV.

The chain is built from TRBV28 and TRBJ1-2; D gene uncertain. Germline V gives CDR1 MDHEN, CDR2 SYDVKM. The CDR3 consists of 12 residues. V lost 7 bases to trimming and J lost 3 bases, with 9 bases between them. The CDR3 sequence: CASTALDYGYTF. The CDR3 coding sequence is TGTGCCAGCACTGCTTTAGACTATGGCTACACCTTC.

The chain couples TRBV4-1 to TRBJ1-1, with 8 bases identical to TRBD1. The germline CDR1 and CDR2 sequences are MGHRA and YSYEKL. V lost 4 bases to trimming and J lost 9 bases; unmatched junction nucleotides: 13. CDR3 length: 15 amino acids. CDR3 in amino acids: CASSLLRPTGVQAFF. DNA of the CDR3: TGCGCCAGCAGCCTCCTAAGACCGACAGGGGTTCAAGCTTTCTTT.

The CDR3 coding sequence is TGTGCCAGCAGCTTAAAGGGGGGCGGGGGTAGCACAGATACGCAGTATTTT. It yields the protein CASSLKGGGGSTDTQYF. The V call is TRBV7-2, the J call TRBJ2-3, with D maybe TRBD2 (7 bases). V was shortened by 2 bases and J by 0 bases, with 15 bases between the two germline ends. CDR3 length: 17 amino acids. The germline gives CDR1 SGHTA, CDR2 FQGNSA. Complete variable domain (other parts from reference TRBV7-2 and TRBJ2-3): GAGVSQSPSNKVTEKGKDVELRCDPISGHTALYWYRQSLGQGLEFLIYFQGNSAPDKSGLPSDRFSAERTGGSVSTLTIQRTQQEDSAVYLCASSLKGGGGSTDTQYFGPGTRLTVL.

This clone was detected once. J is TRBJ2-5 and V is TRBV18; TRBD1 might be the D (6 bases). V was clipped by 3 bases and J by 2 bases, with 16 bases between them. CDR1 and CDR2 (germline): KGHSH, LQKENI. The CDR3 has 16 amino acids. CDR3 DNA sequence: TGTGCCAGCTCACCGCTACGGGACACACAACAAGAGACCCAGTACTTC. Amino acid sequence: CASSPLRDTQQETQYF.

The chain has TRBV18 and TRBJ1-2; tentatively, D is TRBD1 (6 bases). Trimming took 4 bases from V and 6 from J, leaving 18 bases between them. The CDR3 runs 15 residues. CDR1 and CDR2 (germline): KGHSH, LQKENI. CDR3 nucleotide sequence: TGTGCCAGCTCACTACGGACAGACAATTGGGATGGCTACACCTTC. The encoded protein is CASSLRTDNWDGYTF.

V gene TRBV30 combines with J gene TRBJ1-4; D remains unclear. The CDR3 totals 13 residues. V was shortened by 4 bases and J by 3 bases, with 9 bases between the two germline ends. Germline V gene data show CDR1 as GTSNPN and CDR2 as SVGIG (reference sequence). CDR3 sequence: CAWNAYSNEKLFF. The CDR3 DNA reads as TGTGCCTGGAATGCCTACTCTAATGAAAAACTGTTTTTT.

CDR3 sequence reads: CASSLGDRATNEKLFF. Written as DNA, the CDR3 is TGTGCCAGCAGCTTGGGGGACAGAGCAACTAATGAAAAACTGTTTTTT. The rearrangement joins TRBV5-5 to TRBJ1-4; 7 bases are a match to TRBD1. Germline assignment: CDR1 SGHKS and CDR2 YYEKEE (reference sequence). Trimming at V came to 0 bases and at J to 0 bases, leaving 2 bases not matched to a gene. CDR3 length: 16 amino acids.

The CDR3 region has the DNA TGCGCCAGCAGGGCTTCAGGGTCTGGGCACAATGAGCAGTTCTTC. Its protein is CASRASGSGHNEQFF. The chain combines TRBV10-1 with TRBJ2-1, with D perhaps TRBD1 (5 bases). The V and J ends lost 6 bases and 5 bases respectively, with 17 bases between them. The germline V gene has CDR1 WNHNN and CDR2 SYGVQD (reference sequence). The CDR3 length is 15 residues.

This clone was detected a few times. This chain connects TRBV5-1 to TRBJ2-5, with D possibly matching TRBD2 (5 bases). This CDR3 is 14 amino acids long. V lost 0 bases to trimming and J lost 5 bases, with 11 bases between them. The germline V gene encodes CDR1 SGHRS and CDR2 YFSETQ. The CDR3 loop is CASSLGPEVETQYF. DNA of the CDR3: TGCGCCAGCAGCTTGGGCCCGGAGGTTGAGACCCAGTACTTC.

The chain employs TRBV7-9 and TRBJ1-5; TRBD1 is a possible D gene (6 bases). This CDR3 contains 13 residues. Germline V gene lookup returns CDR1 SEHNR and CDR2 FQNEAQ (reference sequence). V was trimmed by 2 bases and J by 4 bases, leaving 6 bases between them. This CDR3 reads CASSLTGNQPQHF. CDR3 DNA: TGTGCCAGCAGCTTAACAGGGAATCAGCCCCAGCATTTT.

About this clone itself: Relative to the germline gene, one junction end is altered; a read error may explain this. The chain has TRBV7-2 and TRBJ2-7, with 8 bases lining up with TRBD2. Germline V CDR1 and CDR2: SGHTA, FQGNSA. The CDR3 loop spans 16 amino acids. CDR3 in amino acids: CASSLRRAGGSHEQYF. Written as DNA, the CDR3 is TGTGCCAGCAGCTTAAGGAGGGCGGGAGGCTCCCACGAGCAGTACTTC.